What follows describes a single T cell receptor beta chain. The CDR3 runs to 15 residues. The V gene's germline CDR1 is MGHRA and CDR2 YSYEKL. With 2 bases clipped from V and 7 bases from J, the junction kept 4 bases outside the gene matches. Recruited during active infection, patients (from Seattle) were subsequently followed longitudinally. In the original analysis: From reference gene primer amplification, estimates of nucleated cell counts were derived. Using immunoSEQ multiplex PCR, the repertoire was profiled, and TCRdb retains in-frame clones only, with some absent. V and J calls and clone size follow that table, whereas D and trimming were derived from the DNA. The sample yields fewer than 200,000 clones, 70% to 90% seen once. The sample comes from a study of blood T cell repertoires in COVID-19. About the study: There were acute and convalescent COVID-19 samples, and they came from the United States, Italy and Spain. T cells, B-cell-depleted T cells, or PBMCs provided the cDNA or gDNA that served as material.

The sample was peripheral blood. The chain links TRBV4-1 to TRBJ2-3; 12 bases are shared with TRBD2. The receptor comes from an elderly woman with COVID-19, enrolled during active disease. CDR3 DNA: TGCGCCAGCAGCCAATTGACTAGCGGGAGCAATACGCAGTATTTT. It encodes CASSQLTSGSNTQYF.